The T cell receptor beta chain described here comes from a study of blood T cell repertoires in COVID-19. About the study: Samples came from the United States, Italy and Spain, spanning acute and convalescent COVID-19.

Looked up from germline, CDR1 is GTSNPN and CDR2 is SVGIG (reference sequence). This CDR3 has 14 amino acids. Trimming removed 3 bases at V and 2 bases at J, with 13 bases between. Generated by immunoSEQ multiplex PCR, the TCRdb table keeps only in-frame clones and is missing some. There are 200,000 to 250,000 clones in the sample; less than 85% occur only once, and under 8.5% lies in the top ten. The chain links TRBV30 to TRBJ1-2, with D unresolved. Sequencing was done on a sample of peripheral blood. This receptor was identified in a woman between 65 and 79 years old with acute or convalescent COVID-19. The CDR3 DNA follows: TGTGCCTGGAGCGCCTCCGAGGGAAACTATGGCTACACCTTC. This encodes CAWSASEGNYGYTF.